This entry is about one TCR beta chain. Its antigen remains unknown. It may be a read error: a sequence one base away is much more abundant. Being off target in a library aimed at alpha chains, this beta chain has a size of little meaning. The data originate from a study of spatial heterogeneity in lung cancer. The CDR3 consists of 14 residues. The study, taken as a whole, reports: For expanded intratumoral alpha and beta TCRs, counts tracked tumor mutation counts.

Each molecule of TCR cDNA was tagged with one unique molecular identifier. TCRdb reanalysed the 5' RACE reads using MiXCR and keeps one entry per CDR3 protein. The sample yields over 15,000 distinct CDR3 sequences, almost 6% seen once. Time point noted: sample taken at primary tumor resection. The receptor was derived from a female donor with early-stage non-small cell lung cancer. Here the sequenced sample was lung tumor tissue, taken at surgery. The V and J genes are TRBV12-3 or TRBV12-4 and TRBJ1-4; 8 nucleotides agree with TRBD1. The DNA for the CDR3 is TGTGTCAGCAGTCCGACAGGGGCCAGTGAAAAACTGTTTTTT. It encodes CVSSPTGASEKLFF.